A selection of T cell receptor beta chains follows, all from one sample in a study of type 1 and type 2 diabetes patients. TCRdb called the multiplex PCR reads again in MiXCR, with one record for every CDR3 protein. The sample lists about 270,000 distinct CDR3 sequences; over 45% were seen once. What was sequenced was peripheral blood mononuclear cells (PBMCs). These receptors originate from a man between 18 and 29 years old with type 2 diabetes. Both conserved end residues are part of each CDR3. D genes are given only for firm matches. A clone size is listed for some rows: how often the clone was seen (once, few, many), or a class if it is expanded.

DNA: TGTGCCAGCAGCTTCCGCCGGACTAGCGGGGAACCCTACGAGCAGTACTTC
CDR3: CASSFRRTSGEPYEQYF
V: TRBV5-4
J: TRBJ2-7
size: -
D: TRBD2

DNA: TGTGCCAGCAGCTTAGCGTGGGGCCCCACTGAAGCTTTCTTT
CDR3: CASSLAWGPTEAFF
V: TRBV7-2
J: TRBJ1-1
size: few
D: -

DNA: TGCGCCAGCAACTCAGGACAGACCTACGAGCAGTACTTC
CDR3: CASNSGQTYEQYF
V: TRBV10-2
J: TRBJ2-7
size: few
D: -

DNA: TGTGCCAGCAGTTTATGGGCGGGGGCGGCCTACGAGCAGTACTTC
CDR3: CASSLWAGAAYEQYF
V: TRBV28
J: TRBJ2-7
size: few
D: -

DNA: TGTGCCAGCAGCGTAGATCTGGGTGTCAAAAACATTCAGTACTTC
CDR3: CASSVDLGVKNIQYF
V: TRBV9
J: TRBJ2-4
size: once
D: -

DNA: TGTGCCAGCAGCTTAGGGTCAGCGGGGGGGCCGACAGATACGCAGTATTTT
CDR3: CASSLGSAGGPTDTQYF
V: TRBV7-3
J: TRBJ2-3
size: few
D: TRBD2

DNA: TGTGCCAGCAGTTTAAGGGCTCGGATTTCAGGGGGATCCTACGAGCAGTACTTC
CDR3: CASSLRARISGGSYEQYF
V: TRBV27
J: TRBJ2-7
size: -
D: TRBD1

DNA: TGTGCCAGCAGTCTGGCAGCATTGAACACTGAAGCTTTCTTT
CDR3: CASSLAALNTEAFF
V: TRBV28
J: TRBJ1-1
size: -
D: -

DNA: TGTGCCTGGGCACCGGGACAGGGAGACTATGGCTACACCTTC
CDR3: CAWAPGQGDYGYTF
V: TRBV30
J: TRBJ1-2
size: -
D: TRBD1

DNA: TGCGCCAGCAGTGAAGGGGGTCTCACTGAAGCTTTCTTT
CDR3: CASSEGGLTEAFF
V: TRBV10-2
J: TRBJ1-1
size: -
D: -

DNA: TGTGCCAGTAGGGAGGGAGGTAATTCACCCCTCCACTTT
CDR3: CASREGGNSPLHF
V: TRBV19
J: TRBJ1-6
size: -
D: -

DNA: TGTGCCAGCACCTACGGACAAACCATCACTGAAGCTTTCTTT
CDR3: CASTYGQTITEAFF
V: TRBV3-1
J: TRBJ1-1
size: -
D: -

DNA: TGCAGTGCTAGCCGGACAGGAGACTATGGCTACACCTTC
CDR3: CSASRTGDYGYTF
V: TRBV20-1
J: TRBJ1-2
size: -
D: TRBD1

DNA: TGTGCCAGCAGCCACAGATCATTACAGCGCCACACTGAAGCTTTCTTT
CDR3: CASSHRSLQRHTEAFF
V: TRBV13
J: TRBJ1-1
size: -
D: -

DNA: TGTGCCAGCAGTTACGGGGGACAGACTAACTCCTATAATTCACCCCTCCACTTT
CDR3: CASSYGGQTNSYNSPLHF
V: TRBV12-3/TRBV12-4
J: TRBJ1-6
size: -
D: TRBD1

DNA: TGTGCCATCAGCCAGGGTTTGGGAGAGACCCAGTACTTC
CDR3: CAISQGLGETQYF
V: TRBV10-3
J: TRBJ2-5
size: many
D: -

DNA: TGTGCCAGCAGTTTAAGGGATTCCTTACCCAATCAGCCCCAGCATTTT
CDR3: CASSLRDSLPNQPQHF
V: TRBV12-3/TRBV12-4
J: TRBJ1-5
size: -
D: -

DNA: TGTGCCAGCAGCCTGGGACTAGCGGGGACCGGGGAGCTGTTTTTT
CDR3: CASSLGLAGTGELFF
V: TRBV7-6
J: TRBJ2-2
size: -
D: TRBD2

DNA: TGTGCCAGCCGAGACCGCTACAATGAGCAGTTCTTC
CDR3: CASRDRYNEQFF
V: TRBV19
J: TRBJ2-1
size: -
D: -

DNA: TGTGCCAGCAGCTTTTTGGACGCCTCAGATACGCAGTATTTT
CDR3: CASSFLDASDTQYF
V: TRBV7-9
J: TRBJ2-3
size: few
D: -

DNA: TGCGCCAGCAGTAGCTCCGGGACTTACGAGCAGTACTTC
CDR3: CASSSSGTYEQYF
V: TRBV10-1
J: TRBJ2-7
size: many
D: -

DNA: TGTGCCAGCAGCTTAGGGGACAGGGACGCCTACGAGCAGTACTTC
CDR3: CASSLGDRDAYEQYF
V: TRBV7-9
J: TRBJ2-7
size: few
D: TRBD1

DNA: TGTGCCAGCCAAGGTCAGGGCTACGAGCAGTACTTC
CDR3: CASQGQGYEQYF
V: TRBV2
J: TRBJ2-7
size: many
D: -

DNA: TGTGCCAGCAGTGGGTCAGACCTTCGGGCCAACGTCCTGACTTTC
CDR3: CASSGSDLRANVLTF
V: TRBV12-3/TRBV12-4
J: TRBJ2-6
size: few
D: -

DNA: TGCAGTGAGGCAGACTACGAGCAGTACTTC
CDR3: CSEADYEQYF
V: TRBV20-1
J: TRBJ2-7
size: once
D: -

DNA: TGTGCGGGTAGGGCGACAGGGAAAGGCTACACCTTC
CDR3: CAGRATGKGYTF
V: TRBV2
J: TRBJ1-2
size: few
D: TRBD1

DNA: TGTGCCAGCAGCCCAACTAGCGGGAGGTATACTAGCTCCTACGAGCAGTACTTC
CDR3: CASSPTSGRYTSSYEQYF
V: TRBV6-6
J: TRBJ2-7
size: -
D: TRBD2

DNA: TGTGCCAGCAGCATCGGGGGTTCTGAGCAGTTCTTC
CDR3: CASSIGGSEQFF
V: TRBV7-9
J: TRBJ2-1
size: few
D: -

DNA: TGTGCCAGTTCAGGGATTGAAGATACGCAGTATTTT
CDR3: CASSGIEDTQYF
V: TRBV19
J: TRBJ2-3
size: -
D: -

DNA: TGCAGTGCTAGGTCATACGACAGGGTAGGGACTGAAGCTTTCTTT
CDR3: CSARSYDRVGTEAFF
V: TRBV20-1
J: TRBJ1-1
size: -
D: TRBD1

DNA: TGCAGCGCGCGGGGGGGAATCTACGAGCAGTACTTC
CDR3: CSARGGIYEQYF
V: TRBV29-1
J: TRBJ2-7
size: -
D: TRBD2

DNA: TGTGCCACCCGGGGCTGGGGTCGTTTTGCGGACACTGAAGCTTTCTTT
CDR3: CATRGWGRFADTEAFF
V: TRBV6-1
J: TRBJ1-1
size: -
D: -

DNA: TGTGCCAGCAGTGTGGGGACAGGGCTCATCTATGGCTACACCTTC
CDR3: CASSVGTGLIYGYTF
V: TRBV2
J: TRBJ1-2
size: few
D: TRBD1

DNA: TGCGCCAGCAGCTTGGAGGGTGGAAGGGAGCAGTACTTC
CDR3: CASSLEGGREQYF
V: TRBV5-1
J: TRBJ2-7
size: -
D: -

DNA: TGTGCCAGCAGCCCTCGAGGGACCAATTCCTACGAGCAGTACTTC
CDR3: CASSPRGTNSYEQYF
V: TRBV13
J: TRBJ2-7
size: -
D: -

DNA: TGCAGCGCTCGCGGACTGAGTTACAATGAGCAGTTCTTC
CDR3: CSARGLSYNEQFF
V: TRBV20-1
J: TRBJ2-1
size: few
D: -

DNA: TGTGCCAGCTCACGCCGGGACTCGAACTACGAGCAGTACTTC
CDR3: CASSRRDSNYEQYF
V: TRBV6-5
J: TRBJ2-7
size: many
D: -

DNA: TGTGCCTGGATCCGTGCTAGCGGGGGGACGTATTGGGAGACCCAGTACTTC
CDR3: CAWIRASGGTYWETQYF
V: TRBV30
J: TRBJ2-5
size: few
D: TRBD2

DNA: TGTGCCAGTAGTATTTTGAATAGTGTGGAGCGTATCTACAAGCAGTACTTC
CDR3: CASSILNSVERIYKQYF
V: TRBV19
J: TRBJ2-7
size: -
D: -

DNA: TGTGCCAGCAGTGAAGGGTGGGAACACTCACCCCTCCACTTT
CDR3: CASSEGWEHSPLHF
V: TRBV2
J: TRBJ1-6
size: few
D: -

DNA: TGCAGTGCTTCCATAACCCCGGGACTAGCGGTCAATGAGCAGTTCTTC
CDR3: CSASITPGLAVNEQFF
V: TRBV20-1
J: TRBJ2-1
size: -
D: TRBD2

DNA: TGTGCCAGCAACGAGCCGGGACAGTTAAACAATGAGCAGTTCTTC
CDR3: CASNEPGQLNNEQFF
V: TRBV11-3
J: TRBJ2-1
size: -
D: TRBD1

DNA: TGTGCCAGCAGCCTCGGGACTACTAATTCACCCCTCCACTTT
CDR3: CASSLGTTNSPLHF
V: TRBV12-3/TRBV12-4
J: TRBJ1-6
size: few
D: -

DNA: TGCAGTGCTAGAATGGACATTCAGTACTTC
CDR3: CSARMDIQYF
V: TRBV20-1
J: TRBJ2-4
size: many
D: -

DNA: TGTGCCAGCAGCCTAGCATCAGGGACAGGCCCTGGTGGCTACACCTTC
CDR3: CASSLASGTGPGGYTF
V: TRBV7-9
J: TRBJ1-2
size: -
D: TRBD1

DNA: TGTGCCACCAGTGCCGCACTAGCGGGAGGCGGGCGCACAGATACGCAGTATTTT
CDR3: CATSAALAGGGRTDTQYF
V: TRBV24-1
J: TRBJ2-3
size: few
D: TRBD2

DNA: TGTGCCAGCAGCCAACTCCGGGGGGTGGACACCGGGGAGCTGTTTTTT
CDR3: CASSQLRGVDTGELFF
V: TRBV14
J: TRBJ2-2
size: few
D: TRBD2

DNA: TGCAGTGCTAGTGGGTCAGGGGGCGCAGAGCGTCAGCCCCAGCATTTT
CDR3: CSASGSGGAERQPQHF
V: TRBV20-1
J: TRBJ1-5
size: -
D: TRBD1

DNA: TGTGCCACCAGCAGAGATGGGTCGGACTCCTATGGCTACACCTTC
CDR3: CATSRDGSDSYGYTF
V: TRBV15
J: TRBJ1-2
size: -
D: -

DNA: TGTGCCAGCAGTTACTCCGACGCCTACGAGCAGTACTTC
CDR3: CASSYSDAYEQYF
V: TRBV6-5
J: TRBJ2-7
size: -
D: -

DNA: TGTGCCAGCAGCTTATACGGGACCAAGAATAAAGGGACCCAGTACTTC
CDR3: CASSLYGTKNKGTQYF
V: TRBV9
J: TRBJ2-5
size: -
D: -

DNA: TGTGCCAGCGGGGCGGACAGATACGAGCAGTACTTC
CDR3: CASGADRYEQYF
V: TRBV27
J: TRBJ2-7
size: few
D: -

DNA: TGTGCCAGCAGTTTCGTCGCCAGCTCCTTCCCCCACTCTGGAAACACCATATATTTT
CDR3: CASSFVASSFPHSGNTIYF
V: TRBV12-3/TRBV12-4
J: TRBJ1-3
size: -
D: -

DNA: TGTGCCAGTAGACCGGGACAGGGGGGTAATTCACCCCTCCACTTT
CDR3: CASRPGQGGNSPLHF
V: TRBV19
J: TRBJ1-6
size: -
D: TRBD1

DNA: TGTGCCATCAGACTAGCGGGGAGCTCCTACGAGCAGTACTTC
CDR3: CAIRLAGSSYEQYF
V: TRBV6-5
J: TRBJ2-7
size: few
D: TRBD2

DNA: TGTGCCTGGAGTTCCCGGACAGGCAGCTCCTACAATGAGCAGTTCTTC
CDR3: CAWSSRTGSSYNEQFF
V: TRBV30
J: TRBJ2-1
size: -
D: TRBD1

DNA: TGTGCCTGGAGTAACATACGGACTAGCGGGAGCTCCTACGAGCAGTACTTC
CDR3: CAWSNIRTSGSSYEQYF
V: TRBV30
J: TRBJ2-7
size: few
D: TRBD2

DNA: TGTGCCAGCAGTTCAGGGGATGGCTACACCTTC
CDR3: CASSSGDGYTF
V: TRBV2
J: TRBJ1-2
size: -
D: -

DNA: TGTGCCACCAGTGCCGGGAATGGCTACACCTTC
CDR3: CATSAGNGYTF
V: TRBV24-1
J: TRBJ1-2
size: many
D: -

DNA: TGCGCCAGCAGTGCGACAGGGGGTTCTGACGAGCAGTACTTC
CDR3: CASSATGGSDEQYF
V: TRBV7-2
J: TRBJ2-7
size: -
D: TRBD1